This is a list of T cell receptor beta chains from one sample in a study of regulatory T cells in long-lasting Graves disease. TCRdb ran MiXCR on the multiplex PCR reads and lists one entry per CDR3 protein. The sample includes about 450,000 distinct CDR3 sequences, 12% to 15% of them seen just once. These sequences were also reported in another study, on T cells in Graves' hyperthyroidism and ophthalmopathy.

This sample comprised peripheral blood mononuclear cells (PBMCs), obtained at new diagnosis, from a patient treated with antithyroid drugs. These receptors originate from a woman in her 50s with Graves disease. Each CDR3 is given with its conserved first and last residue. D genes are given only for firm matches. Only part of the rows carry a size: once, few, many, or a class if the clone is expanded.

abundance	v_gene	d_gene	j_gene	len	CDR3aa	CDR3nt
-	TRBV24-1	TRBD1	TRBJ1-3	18	CATGVAGQGPGGGNTIYF	TGTGCCACCGGTGTGGCGGGACAGGGCCCCGGCGGTGGAAACACCATATATTTT
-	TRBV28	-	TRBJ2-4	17	CASSTTWGVRAKNIQYF	TGTGCCAGCAGTACAACATGGGGGGTAAGGGCCAAAAACATTCAGTACTTC
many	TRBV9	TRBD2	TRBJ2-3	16	CASSGRAGEGGDTQYF	TGTGCCAGCAGCGGGAGAGCGGGAGAAGGGGGTGATACGCAGTATTTT
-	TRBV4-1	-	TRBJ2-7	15	CASSQGPGHSYEQYF	TGCGCCAGCAGCCAAGGTCCGGGGCACTCCTACGAGCAGTACTTC
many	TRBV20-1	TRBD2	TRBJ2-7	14	CSAPRLAGAYEQYF	TGCAGTGCTCCTCGACTAGCGGGAGCCTACGAGCAGTACTTC
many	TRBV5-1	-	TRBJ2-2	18	CASSLALSGAKDTGELFF	TGCGCCAGCAGCTTGGCGTTAAGCGGAGCCAAGGACACCGGGGAGCTGTTTTTT
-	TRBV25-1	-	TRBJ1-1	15	CASSDPRTVNTEAFF	TGTGCCAGCAGTGACCCAAGGACAGTGAACACTGAAGCTTTCTTT
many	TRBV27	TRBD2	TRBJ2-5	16	CASSPLAGEGGETQYF	TGTGCCAGCAGTCCGCTAGCGGGAGAGGGGGGGGAGACCCAGTACTTC
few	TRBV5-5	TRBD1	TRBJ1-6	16	CASSLFGDRATSPLHF	TGTGCCAGCAGCCTCTTCGGGGACAGAGCTACCTCACCCCTCCACTTT
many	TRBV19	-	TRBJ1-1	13	CASNMGGVTEAFF	TGTGCCAGTAATATGGGGGGGGTCACTGAAGCTTTCTTT
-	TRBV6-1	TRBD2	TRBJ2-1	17	CAGSLGLAGNSYNEQFF	TGTGCCGGCTCCTTGGGACTAGCGGGAAACTCCTACAATGAGCAGTTCTTC
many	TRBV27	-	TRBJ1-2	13	CASSFTGNYGYTF	TGTGCCAGCAGTTTTACAGGAAACTATGGCTACACCTTC
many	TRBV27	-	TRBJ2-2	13	CASRDTNTGELFF	TGTGCCAGCCGGGACACGAACACCGGGGAGCTGTTTTTT
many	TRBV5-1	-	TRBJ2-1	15	CASSVQGIPYNEQFF	TGCGCCAGCAGCGTACAGGGAATCCCCTACAATGAGCAGTTCTTC
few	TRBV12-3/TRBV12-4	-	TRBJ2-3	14	CASNYRDSDPGPYF	TGTGCCAGCAACTACCGGGACTCAGACCCGGGTCCGTATTTT
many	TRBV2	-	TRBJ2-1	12	CASSPDYDEQFF	TGTGCCAGCAGCCCAGACTACGATGAGCAGTTCTTC
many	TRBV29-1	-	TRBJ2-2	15	CSARFRGRNTGELFF	TGCAGCGCTAGGTTTAGGGGAAGGAACACCGGGGAGCTGTTTTTT
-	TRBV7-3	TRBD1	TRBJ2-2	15	CASSWGQGHIVELFF	TGTGCCAGCAGCTGGGGACAGGGGCATATCGTGGAGCTGTTTTTT
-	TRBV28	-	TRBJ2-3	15	CASSLEFKSTDTQYF	TGTGCCAGCAGTTTAGAATTCAAAAGCACAGATACGCAGTATTTT
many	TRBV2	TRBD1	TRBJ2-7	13	CASNGQGRYEQYF	TGTGCCAGTAACGGACAGGGGAGGTACGAGCAGTACTTC
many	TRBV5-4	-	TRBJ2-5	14	CASSLGDQMETQYF	TGTGCCAGCAGCTTGGGCGACCAAATGGAGACCCAGTACTTC
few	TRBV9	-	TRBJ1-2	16	CASSVDRGKGNYGYTF	TGTGCCAGCAGCGTAGATCGAGGGAAGGGCAACTATGGCTACACCTTC
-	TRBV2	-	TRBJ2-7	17	CASSEGLDPNWSYEQYF	TGTGCCAGCAGTGAAGGGCTAGATCCAAATTGGTCCTACGAGCAGTACTTC
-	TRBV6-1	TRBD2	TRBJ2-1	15	CASDSGRTAANEQFF	TGTGCCAGCGATAGCGGGAGGACCGCAGCCAATGAGCAGTTCTTC
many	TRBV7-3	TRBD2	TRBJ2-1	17	CASSPLASGSSYNEQFF	TGTGCCAGCAGCCCCCTCGCTAGCGGGAGCTCCTACAATGAGCAGTTCTTC
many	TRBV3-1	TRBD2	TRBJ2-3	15	CASSQGAGGTDTQYF	TGTGCCAGCAGCCAAGGAGCGGGAGGGACAGATACGCAGTATTTT
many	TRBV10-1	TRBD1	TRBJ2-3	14	CASSSDRGTDTQYF	TGCGCCAGCAGTTCGGACAGGGGCACAGATACGCAGTATTTT
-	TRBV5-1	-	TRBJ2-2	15	CASSLEPDSSGELFF	TGCGCCAGCAGCTTGGAGCCAGACAGTTCCGGGGAGCTGTTTTTT
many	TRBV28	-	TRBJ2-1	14	CASSFYRGHNEQFF	TGTGCCAGCAGTTTTTACCGGGGCCACAATGAGCAGTTCTTC
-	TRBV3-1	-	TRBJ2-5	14	CASSWGLSQETQYF	TGTGCCAGCAGTTGGGGACTGAGTCAAGAGACCCAGTACTTC
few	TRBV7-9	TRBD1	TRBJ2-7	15	CASSLDLGQGDEQYF	TGTGCCAGCAGCTTAGACTTAGGACAGGGGGACGAGCAGTACTTC
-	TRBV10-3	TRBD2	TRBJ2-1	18	CAITGTSGSGSSYNEQFF	TGTGCCATCACCGGGACTAGCGGGAGTGGGAGCTCCTACAATGAGCAGTTCTTC
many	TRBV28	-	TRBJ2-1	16	CASSFSSGGGINEQFF	TGTGCCAGCAGTTTTTCGTCAGGAGGGGGGATCAATGAGCAGTTCTTC
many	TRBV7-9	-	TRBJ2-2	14	CASSFDSNTGELFF	TGTGCCAGCAGCTTTGACTCGAACACCGGGGAGCTGTTTTTT
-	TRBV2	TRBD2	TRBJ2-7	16	CASSEGTSGSYYEQYF	TGTGCCAGCAGTGAAGGGACTAGCGGGAGTTACTACGAGCAGTACTTC
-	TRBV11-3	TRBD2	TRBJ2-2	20	CASSLSRRLAGSPDTGELFF	TGTGCCAGCAGCTTAAGCCGTCGGCTAGCGGGATCACCGGACACCGGGGAGCTGTTTTTT
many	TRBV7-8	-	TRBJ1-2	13	CASSLGQSYGYTF	TGTGCCAGCAGCTTAGGACAGAGCTATGGCTACACCTTC
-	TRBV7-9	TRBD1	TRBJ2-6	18	CASSFPGQGSSGANVLTF	TGTGCCAGCAGCTTTCCGGGACAGGGGAGCTCTGGGGCCAACGTCCTGACTTTC